This TCR beta chain was sequenced in a study of T cell responses to AZD1222 COVID-19 vaccine. Points from the study as a whole: Among vaccine-associated CD4 TCRs, coverage spanned spike, with dominance at 160-218 and 743-854. It was only a handful of AZD1222 recipients who were seropositive at baseline. Repertoire sampling happened only post peak T cell response. Donors were mostly white British, more females; clonal diversity possibly underestimated.

Profiled with immunoSEQ multiplex PCR; TCRdb holds only in-frame clones, not every one. The sample lists about 69,000 clones, 70% to 90% occurring once. Concerning this clone: Its antigen is unidentified.

Germline V gene sequence: CDR1 SGHRS, CDR2 YFSETQ. This CDR3 contains 14 residues. The V end lost 0 bases, the J end lost 1 base, and 8 bases lay between the germline ends. The chain carries TRBV5-1 and TRBJ2-7; D gene uncertain. Sequenced material: peripheral blood, taken 28 days after the second AZD1222 dose. The sequence was collected from an adult who received the AZD1222 COVID-19 vaccine. The CDR3 nucleotides read TGCGCCAGCAGCTTGGCTGGCACTTCCTACGAGCAGTACTTC. Protein sequence: CASSLAGTSYEQYF. The full variable domain, rest sourced from reference TRBV5-1 and TRBJ2-7, is KAGVTQTPRYLIKTRGQQVTLSCSPISGHRSVSWYQQTPGQGLQFLFEYFSETQRNKGNFPGRFSGRQFSNSRSEMNVSTLELGDSALYLCASSLAGTSYEQYFGPGTRLTVT.